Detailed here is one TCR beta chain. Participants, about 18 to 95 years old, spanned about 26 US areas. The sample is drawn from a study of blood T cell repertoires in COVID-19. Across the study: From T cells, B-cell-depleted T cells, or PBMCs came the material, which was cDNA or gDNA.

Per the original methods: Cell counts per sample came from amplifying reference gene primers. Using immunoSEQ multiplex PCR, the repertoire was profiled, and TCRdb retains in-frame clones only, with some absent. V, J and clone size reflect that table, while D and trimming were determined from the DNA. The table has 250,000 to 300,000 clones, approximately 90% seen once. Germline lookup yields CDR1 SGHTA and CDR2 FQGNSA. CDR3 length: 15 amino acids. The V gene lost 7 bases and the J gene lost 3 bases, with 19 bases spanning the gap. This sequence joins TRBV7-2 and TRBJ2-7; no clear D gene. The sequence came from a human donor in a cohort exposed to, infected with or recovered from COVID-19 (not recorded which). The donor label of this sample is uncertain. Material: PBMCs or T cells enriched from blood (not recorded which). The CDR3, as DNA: TGTGCCAGCACGCCTTCCCTAAATACAGTCTACGAGCAGTACTTC. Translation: CASTPSLNTVYEQYF. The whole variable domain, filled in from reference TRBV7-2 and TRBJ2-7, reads GAGVSQSPSNKVTEKGKDVELRCDPISGHTALYWYRQSLGQGLEFLIYFQGNSAPDKSGLPSDRFSAERTGGSVSTLTIQRTQQEDSAVYLCASTPSLNTVYEQYFGPGTRLTVT.